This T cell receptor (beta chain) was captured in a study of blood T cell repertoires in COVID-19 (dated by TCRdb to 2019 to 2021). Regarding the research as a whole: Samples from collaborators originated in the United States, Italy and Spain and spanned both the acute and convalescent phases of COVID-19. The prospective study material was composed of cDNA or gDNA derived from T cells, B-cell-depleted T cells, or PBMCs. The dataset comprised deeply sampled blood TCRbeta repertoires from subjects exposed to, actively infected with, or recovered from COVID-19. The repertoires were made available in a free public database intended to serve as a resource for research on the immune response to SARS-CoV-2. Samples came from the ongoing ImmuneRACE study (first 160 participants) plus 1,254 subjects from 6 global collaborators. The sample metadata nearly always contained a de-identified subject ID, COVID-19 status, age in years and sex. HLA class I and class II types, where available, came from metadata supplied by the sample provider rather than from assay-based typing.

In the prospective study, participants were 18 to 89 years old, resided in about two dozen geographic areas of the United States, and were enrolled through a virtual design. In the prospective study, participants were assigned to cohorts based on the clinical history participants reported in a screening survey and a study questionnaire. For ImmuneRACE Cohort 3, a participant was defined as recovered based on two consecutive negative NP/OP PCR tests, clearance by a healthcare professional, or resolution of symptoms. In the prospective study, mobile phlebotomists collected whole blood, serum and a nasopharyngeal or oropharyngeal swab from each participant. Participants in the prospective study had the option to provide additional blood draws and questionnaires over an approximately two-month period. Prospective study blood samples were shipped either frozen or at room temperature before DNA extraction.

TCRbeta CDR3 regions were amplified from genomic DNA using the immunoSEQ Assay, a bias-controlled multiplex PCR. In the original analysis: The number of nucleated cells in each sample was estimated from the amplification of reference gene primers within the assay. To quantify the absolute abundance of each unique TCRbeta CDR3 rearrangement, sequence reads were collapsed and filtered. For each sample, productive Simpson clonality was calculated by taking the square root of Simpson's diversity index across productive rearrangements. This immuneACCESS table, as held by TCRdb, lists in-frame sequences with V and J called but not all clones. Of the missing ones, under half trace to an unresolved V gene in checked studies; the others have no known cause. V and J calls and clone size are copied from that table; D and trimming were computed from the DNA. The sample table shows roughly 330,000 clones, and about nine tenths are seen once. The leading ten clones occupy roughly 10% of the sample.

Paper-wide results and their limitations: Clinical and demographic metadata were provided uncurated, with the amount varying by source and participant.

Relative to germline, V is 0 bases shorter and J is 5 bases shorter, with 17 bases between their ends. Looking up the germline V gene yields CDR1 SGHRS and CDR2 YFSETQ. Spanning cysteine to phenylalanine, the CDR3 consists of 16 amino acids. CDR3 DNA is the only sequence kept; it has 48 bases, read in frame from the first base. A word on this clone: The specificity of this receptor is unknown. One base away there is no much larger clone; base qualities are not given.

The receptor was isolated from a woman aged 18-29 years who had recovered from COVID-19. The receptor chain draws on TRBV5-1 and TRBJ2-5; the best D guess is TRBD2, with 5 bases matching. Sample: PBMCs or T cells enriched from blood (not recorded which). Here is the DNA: TGCGCCAGCAGCTTGGGGGCTAGCAAGGAGTGGGAGACCCAGTACTTC. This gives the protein CASSLGASKEWETQYF.